This T cell receptor (beta chain) was recorded in a study of T cell responses to AZD1222 COVID-19 vaccine. Study conclusions and caveats: Most donors were white British, females outnumbered males, and clonal diversity was possibly underestimated. The study found Spike-specific TCR breadth and depth rose after two AZD1222 doses. The span of vaccine-associated CD4 TCRs extended across spike, with dominance at 160-218 and 743-854. In all cases, repertoires were sampled only after the peak T cell response.

Clones were read by immunoSEQ multiplex PCR, and TCRdb kept only the in-frame ones, dropping some. This table has about 150,000 clones, roughly nine tenths appearing once. This CDR3 contains 16 residues. Trimming cost V 2 bases and J 7 bases; bases outside gene matches: 6. The V gene's germline CDR1 is PRHDT and CDR2 FYEKMQ (reference sequence). Concerning this clone itself: The antigen is unknown.

The chain uses TRBV13 and TRBJ1-6, with 9 nucleotides matching TRBD1. The sequenced sample was peripheral blood, obtained on day 0 of MenACWY control vaccination. This TCR derives from an adult in good health. Here the CDR3 reads CASSLRGTGRNSPLHF. CDR3 in DNA: TGTGCCAGCAGCTTAAGGGGGACAGGGAGGAATTCACCCCTCCACTTT.